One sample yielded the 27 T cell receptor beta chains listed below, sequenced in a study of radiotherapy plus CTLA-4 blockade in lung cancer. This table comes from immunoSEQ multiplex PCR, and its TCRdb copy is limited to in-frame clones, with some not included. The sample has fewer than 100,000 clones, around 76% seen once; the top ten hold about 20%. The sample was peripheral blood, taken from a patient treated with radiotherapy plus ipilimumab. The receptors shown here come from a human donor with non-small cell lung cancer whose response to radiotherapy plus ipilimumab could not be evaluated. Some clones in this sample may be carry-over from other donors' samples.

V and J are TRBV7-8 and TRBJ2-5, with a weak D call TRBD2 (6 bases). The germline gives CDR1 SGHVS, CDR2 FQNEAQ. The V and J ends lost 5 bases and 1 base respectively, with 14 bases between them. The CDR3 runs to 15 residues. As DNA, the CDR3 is TGTGCCAGCAGCGTCGTAGTGGGGGGCCAAGAGACCCAGTACTTC. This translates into CASSVVVGGQETQYF.

The CDR3 DNA sequence: TGTGCCAGCAGCTTGGGTGGGACAAAACCGCAGACCCAGTACTTC. Protein sequence: CASSLGGTKPQTQYF. This chain uses TRBV5-4 with TRBJ2-5; D perhaps matches TRBD1 (6 bases). CDR1 and CDR2 (germline): SGHNT, YYREEE (reference sequence). V was trimmed by 0 bases and J by 6 bases, leaving 15 bases between them. CDR3 length: 15 residues.

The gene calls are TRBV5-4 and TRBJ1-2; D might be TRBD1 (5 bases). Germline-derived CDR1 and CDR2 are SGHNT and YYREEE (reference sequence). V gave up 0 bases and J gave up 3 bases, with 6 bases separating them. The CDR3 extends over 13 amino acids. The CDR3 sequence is CASSLARDYGYTF. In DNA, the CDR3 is TGTGCCAGCAGCTTGGCCAGGGACTATGGCTACACCTTC.

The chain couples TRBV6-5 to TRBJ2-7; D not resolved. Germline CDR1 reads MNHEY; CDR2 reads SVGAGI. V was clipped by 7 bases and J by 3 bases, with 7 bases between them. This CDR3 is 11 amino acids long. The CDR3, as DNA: TGTGCCAGCACTACGGGCTACGAGCAGTACTTC. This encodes CASTTGYEQYF.

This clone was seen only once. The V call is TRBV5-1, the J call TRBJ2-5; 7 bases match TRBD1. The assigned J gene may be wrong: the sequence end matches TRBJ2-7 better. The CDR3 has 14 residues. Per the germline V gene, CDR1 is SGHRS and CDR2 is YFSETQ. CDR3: CASSPDRPQGEQYF. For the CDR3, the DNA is TGCGCCAGCAGCCCGGACAGGCCGCAAGGCGAGCAGTACTTC.

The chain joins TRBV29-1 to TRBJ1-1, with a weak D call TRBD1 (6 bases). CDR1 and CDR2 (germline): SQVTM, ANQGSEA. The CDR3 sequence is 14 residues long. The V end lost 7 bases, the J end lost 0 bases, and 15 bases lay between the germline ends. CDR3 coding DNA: TGCAGCGCGACCGGGACAACGATGAACACTGAAGCTTTCTTT. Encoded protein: CSATGTTMNTEAFF.

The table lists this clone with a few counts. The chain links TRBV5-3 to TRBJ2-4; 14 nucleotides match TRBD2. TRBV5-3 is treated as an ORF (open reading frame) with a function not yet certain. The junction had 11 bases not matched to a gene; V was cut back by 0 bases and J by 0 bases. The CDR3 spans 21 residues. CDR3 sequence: CARSLGGLAGVLDLAKNIQYF. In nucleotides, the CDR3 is TGTGCCAGAAGCTTGGGGGGACTAGCGGGGGTTCTCGATCTAGCCAAAAACATTCAGTACTTC.

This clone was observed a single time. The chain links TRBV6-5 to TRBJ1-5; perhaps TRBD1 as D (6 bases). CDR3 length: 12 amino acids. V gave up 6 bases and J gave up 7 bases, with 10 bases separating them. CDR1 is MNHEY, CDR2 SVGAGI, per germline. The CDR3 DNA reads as TGTGCCAGCAGACAGGGTAACCAGCCCCAGCATTTT. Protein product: CASRQGNQPQHF.

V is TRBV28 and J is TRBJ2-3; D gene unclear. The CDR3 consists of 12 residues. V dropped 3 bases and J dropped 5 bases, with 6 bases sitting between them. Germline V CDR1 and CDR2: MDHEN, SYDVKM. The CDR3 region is CASSFAKDTQYF. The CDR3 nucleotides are TGTGCCAGCAGTTTTGCGAAAGATACGCAGTATTTT.

CDR3 nucleotide sequence: TGTGCCAGCAGCCGGGGAATACAAGAGACCCAGTACTTC. Its protein product is CASSRGIQETQYF. This chain joins TRBV5-4 and TRBJ2-5; D is perhaps TRBD2 (5 bases). This CDR3 is 13 amino acids long. V lost 4 bases and J 2 bases, leaving 9 bases between the germline ends. Germline values: CDR1 SGHNT, CDR2 YYREEE (reference sequence). Together with reference TRBV5-4 and TRBJ2-5, the CDR3 gives the full variable domain: ETGVTQSPTHLIKTRGQQVTLRCSSQSGHNTVSWYQQALGQGPQFIFQYYREEENGRGNFPPRFSGLQFPNYSSELNVNALELDDSALYLCASSRGIQETQYFGPGTRLLVL.

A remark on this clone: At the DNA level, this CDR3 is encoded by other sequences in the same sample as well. The CDR3 loop is CASQLTTKSTDTQYF. In DNA form, the CDR3 reads TGTGCCAGTCAGTTAACAACCAAGAGCACAGATACGCAGTATTTT. The rearrangement uses TRBV19 and TRBJ2-3; no clear D gene. The germline V gene encodes CDR1 LNHDA and CDR2 SQIVND (reference sequence). The V gene lost 8 bases and the J gene lost 0 bases, with 15 bases spanning the gap. This CDR3 has 15 amino acids.

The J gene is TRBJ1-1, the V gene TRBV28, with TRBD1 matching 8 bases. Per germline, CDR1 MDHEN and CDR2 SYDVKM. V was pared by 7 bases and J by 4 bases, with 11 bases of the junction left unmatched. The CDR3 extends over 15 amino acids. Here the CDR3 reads CASNSPGQGSTEAFF. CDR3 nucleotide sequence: TGTGCCAGCAACTCTCCCGGACAGGGAAGCACTGAAGCTTTCTTT.

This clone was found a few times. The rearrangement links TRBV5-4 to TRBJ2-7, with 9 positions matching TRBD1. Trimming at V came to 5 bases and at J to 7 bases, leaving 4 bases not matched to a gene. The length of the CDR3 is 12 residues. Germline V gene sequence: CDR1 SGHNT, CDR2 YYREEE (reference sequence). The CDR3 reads CASSFGQGEQYF. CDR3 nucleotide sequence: TGTGCCAGCAGTTTCGGACAGGGGGAGCAGTACTTC.

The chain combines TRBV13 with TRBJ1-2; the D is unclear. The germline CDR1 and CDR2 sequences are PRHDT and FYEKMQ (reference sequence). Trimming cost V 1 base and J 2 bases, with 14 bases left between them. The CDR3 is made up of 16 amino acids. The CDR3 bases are TGTGCCAGCAGCTTAGCGCGGGAAGCCTTCAACTATGGCTACACCTTC. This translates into CASSLAREAFNYGYTF.

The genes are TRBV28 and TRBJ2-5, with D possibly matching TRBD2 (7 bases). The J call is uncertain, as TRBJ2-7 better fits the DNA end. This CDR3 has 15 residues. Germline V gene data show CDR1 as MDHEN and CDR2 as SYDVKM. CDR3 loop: CASSSGGRVGYEQYF. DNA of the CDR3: TGTGCCAGCAGTTCCGGGGGGCGCGTGGGCTACGAGCAGTACTTC.

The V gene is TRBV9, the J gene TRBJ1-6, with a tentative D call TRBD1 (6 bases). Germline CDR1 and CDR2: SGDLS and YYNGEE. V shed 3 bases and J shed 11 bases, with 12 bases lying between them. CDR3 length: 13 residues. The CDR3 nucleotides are TGTGCCAGCAGCGGGCAGGGGTTTGCACCCCTCCACTTT. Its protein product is CASSGQGFAPLHF. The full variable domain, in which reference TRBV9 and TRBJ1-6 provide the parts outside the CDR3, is DSGVTQTPKHLITATGQRVTLRCSPRSGDLSVYWYQQSLDQGLQFLIQYYNGEERAKGNILERFSAQQFPDLHSELNLSSLELGDSALYFCASSGQGFAPLHFGNGTRLTVT.

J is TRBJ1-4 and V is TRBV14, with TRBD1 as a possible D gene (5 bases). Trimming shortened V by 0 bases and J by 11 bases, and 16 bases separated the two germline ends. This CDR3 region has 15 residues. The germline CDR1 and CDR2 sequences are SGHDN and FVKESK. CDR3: CASSQERGVPGKLFF. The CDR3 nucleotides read TGTGCCAGCAGCCAAGAACGGGGGGTCCCTGGGAAACTGTTTTTT.

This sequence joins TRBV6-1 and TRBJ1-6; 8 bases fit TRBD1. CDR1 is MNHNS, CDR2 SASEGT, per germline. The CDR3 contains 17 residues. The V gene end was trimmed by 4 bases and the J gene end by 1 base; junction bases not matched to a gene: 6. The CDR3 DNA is TGTGCCAGCAGTGCCGGACAGGGAGGATCCTATAATTCACCCCTCCACTTT. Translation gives CASSAGQGGSYNSPLHF.

The CDR3: CASLSGTSSSEQYF. The DNA for the CDR3 is TGTGCCAGCTTATCCGGGACTAGCAGTTCCGAGCAGTACTTC. This chain connects TRBV6-5 to TRBJ2-7; 9 positions agree with TRBD2. Trimming removed 8 bases from V and 6 bases from J; junction bases left unmatched: 11. CDR1 and CDR2 (germline): MNHEY, SVGAGI. The CDR3 has 14 amino acids.

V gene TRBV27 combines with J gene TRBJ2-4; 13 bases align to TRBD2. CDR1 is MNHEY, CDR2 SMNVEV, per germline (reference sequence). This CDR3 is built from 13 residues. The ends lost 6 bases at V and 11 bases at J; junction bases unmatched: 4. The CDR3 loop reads CASSRTSGGLQYF. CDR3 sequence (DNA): TGTGCCAGCAGCCGGACTAGCGGGGGTCTTCAGTACTTC.

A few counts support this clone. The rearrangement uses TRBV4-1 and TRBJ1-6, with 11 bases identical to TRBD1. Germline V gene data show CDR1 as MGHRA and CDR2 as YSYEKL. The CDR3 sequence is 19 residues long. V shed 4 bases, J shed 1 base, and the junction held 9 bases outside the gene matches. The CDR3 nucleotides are TGCGCCAGCAGCCTGATTCCCGGGACAGGGGGTTCCTATAATTCACCCCTCCACTTT. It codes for CASSLIPGTGGSYNSPLHF.

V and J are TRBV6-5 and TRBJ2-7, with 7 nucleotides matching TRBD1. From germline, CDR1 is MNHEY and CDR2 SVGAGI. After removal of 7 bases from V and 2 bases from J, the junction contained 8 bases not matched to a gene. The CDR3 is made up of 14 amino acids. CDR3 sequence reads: CASISGTAAYEQYF. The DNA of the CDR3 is TGTGCCAGCATCTCCGGGACAGCAGCCTACGAGCAGTACTTC.

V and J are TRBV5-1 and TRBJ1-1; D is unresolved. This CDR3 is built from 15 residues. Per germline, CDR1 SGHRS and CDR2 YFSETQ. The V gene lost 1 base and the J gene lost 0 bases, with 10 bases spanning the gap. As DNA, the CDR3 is TGCGCCAGCAGCTTGACGGGAAACATGAACACTGAAGCTTTCTTT. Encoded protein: CASSLTGNMNTEAFF.

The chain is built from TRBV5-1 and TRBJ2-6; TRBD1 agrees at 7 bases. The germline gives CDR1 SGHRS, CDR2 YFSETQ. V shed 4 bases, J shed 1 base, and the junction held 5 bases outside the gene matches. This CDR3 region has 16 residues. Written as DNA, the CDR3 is TGCGCCAGCAGCAGAGCGACAGGGTCTGGGGCCAACGTCCTGACTTTC. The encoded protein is CASSRATGSGANVLTF.

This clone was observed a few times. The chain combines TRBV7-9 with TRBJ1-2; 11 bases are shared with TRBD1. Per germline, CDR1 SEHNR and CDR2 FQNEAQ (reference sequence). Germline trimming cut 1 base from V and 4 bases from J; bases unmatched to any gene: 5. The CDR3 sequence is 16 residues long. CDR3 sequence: CASSLGTGGAGYGYTF. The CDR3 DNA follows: TGTGCCAGCAGCTTAGGGACAGGGGGCGCCGGCTATGGCTACACCTTC.

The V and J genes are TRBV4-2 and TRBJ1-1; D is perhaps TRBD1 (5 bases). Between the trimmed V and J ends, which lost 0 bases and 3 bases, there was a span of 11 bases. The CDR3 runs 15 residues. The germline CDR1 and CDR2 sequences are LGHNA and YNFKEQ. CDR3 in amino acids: CASSQEGSGDTEAFF. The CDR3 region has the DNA TGTGCCAGCAGCCAAGAGGGTTCGGGGGACACTGAAGCTTTCTTT.

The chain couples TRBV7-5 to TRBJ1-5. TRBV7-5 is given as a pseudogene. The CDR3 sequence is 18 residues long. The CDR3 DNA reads TGTGCCAGAGGTGGGGGGGCAGGGATGGGGTATAGCAATCAGCCCCAGCATTTT. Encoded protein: CARGGGAGMGYSNQPQHF.